This entry lists 27 T cell receptor beta chains sequenced from one sample in a study of post-analysis software for immune sequencing data. Findings and limits, study-wide: Roughly five TRBV segments were more frequent in patients than controls; TRBV5-6, TRBV5-1 and TRBV20-1 belonged to this group.

Antigens of these TCRs are unknown. cDNA libraries for TCR beta contained unique molecular identifiers. A single record per CDR3 protein comes from TCRdb applying MiXCR to the PCR reads. The sample holds about 200,000 distinct CDR3 sequences, approximately 29% seen once. The specimen sequenced was blood. The source of these receptors is a girl under 18 with multiple sclerosis.

V and J are TRBV2 and TRBJ2-3; either TRBD1 or TRBD2 may fit D (5 bases each). CDR3 length equals 14 residues. Trimming took 4 bases from V and 5 from J, leaving 13 bases between them. From germline, CDR1 is SNHLY and CDR2 FYNNEI. CDR3 sequence (DNA): TGTGCCAGCAGTGGGACTCCTGGGGGAGATACGCAGTATTTT. It encodes CASSGTPGGDTQYF.

This clonotype was seen a handful of times. The V and J genes are TRBV28 and TRBJ2-3, with 7 bases lining up with TRBD1. Trimming removed 2 bases from V and 2 bases from J; junction bases left unmatched: 4. Germline-derived CDR1 and CDR2 are MDHEN and SYDVKM. The CDR3 has 15 residues. The DNA of the CDR3 is TGTGCCAGCAGTTTAGACAGGGAAATCACAGATACGCAGTATTTT. Protein: CASSLDREITDTQYF.

This clonotype came up a few times. V and J are TRBV14 and TRBJ1-5; D unclear. Germline CDR1 SGHDN, CDR2 FVKESK. The CDR3 is made up of 13 amino acids. Between the trimmed V and J ends, which lost 2 bases and 5 bases, there was a span of 7 bases. The CDR3 DNA sequence: TGTGCCAGCAGCCAAAGAGTGGATCAGCCCCAGCATTTT. Its translation is CASSQRVDQPQHF.

This clonotype was detected ten times or more. The V gene is TRBV20-1, the J gene TRBJ2-1; weak D call: TRBD2 (6 bases). This CDR3 contains 15 residues. The germline V gene has CDR1 DFQATT and CDR2 SNEGSKA (reference sequence). V lost 1 base and J lost 3, with 13 bases in between. The CDR3 nucleotides read TGCAGTGCTAGAGGTCCGGCCGGGAGCTACAATGAGCAGTTCTTC. Amino acids: CSARGPAGSYNEQFF.

In this sample, this clonotype turned up a few times. This chain uses TRBV7-9 with TRBJ2-4, with TRBD1 as a possible D gene (6 bases). CDR3 size: 15 residues. Trimming pared 5 bases from V and 3 bases from J, leaving 14 bases between. Germline V gene data show CDR1 as SEHNR and CDR2 as FQNEAQ (reference sequence). CDR3 region: CASSAGETDKNIQYF. The CDR3 DNA reads TGTGCCAGCAGCGCAGGGGAGACGGACAAAAACATTCAGTACTTC. Drawing the rest from reference TRBV7-9 and TRBJ2-4, the complete variable domain is DTGVSQNPRHKITKRGQNVTFRCDPISEHNRLYWYRQTLGQGPEFLTYFQNEAQLEKSRLLSDRFSAERPKGSFSTLEIQRTEQGDSAMYLCASSAGETDKNIQYFGAGTRLSVL.

This clonotype was picked up one time. A much larger clone differs by one base, so this may be a read error. The rearrangement uses TRBV7-9 and TRBJ2-1; D could derive from TRBD1 or TRBD2 (6 bases each). The J call may be faulty, since TRBJ2-7 better matches the DNA end. The CDR3 runs 14 residues. Germline values: CDR1 SEHNR, CDR2 FQNEAQ (reference sequence). DNA of the CDR3: TGTGCCAGCAGCTTAGTCGGGGGCTACAATGAGCAGTACTTC. As protein: CASSLVGGYNEQYF.

The genes are TRBV19 and TRBJ1-2; D uncertain. CDR1 LNHDA and CDR2 SQIVND come from the germline V gene (reference sequence). The V gene lost 0 bases and the J gene lost 2 bases, with 7 bases spanning the gap. The CDR3 is 14 amino acids. CDR3 loop: CASSIDRGNYGYTF. Written as DNA, the CDR3 is TGTGCCAGTAGTATAGATCGGGGAAACTATGGCTACACCTTC.

The V call is TRBV19, the J call TRBJ2-3; D not certain. The CDR3 is 14 residues long. Germline lookup yields CDR1 LNHDA and CDR2 SQIVND (reference sequence). Trimming shortened V by 2 bases and J by 0 bases, and 6 bases separated the two germline ends. Here the CDR3 reads CASSITASTDTQYF. The CDR3 coding sequence is TGTGCCAGTAGTATAACAGCTAGCACAGATACGCAGTATTTT.

The chain has TRBV7-9 and TRBJ1-2, with D uncertain. This CDR3 has 13 residues. Germline V gives CDR1 SEHNR, CDR2 FQNEAQ (reference sequence). V was pared by 1 base and J by 4 bases, with 7 bases between. The CDR3 DNA reads TGTGCCAGCAGCTTAGAGGCCGTCTATGGCTACACCTTC. This gives the protein CASSLEAVYGYTF. Variable domain in full (rest from reference TRBV7-9 and TRBJ1-2): DTGVSQNPRHKITKRGQNVTFRCDPISEHNRLYWYRQTLGQGPEFLTYFQNEAQLEKSRLLSDRFSAERPKGSFSTLEIQRTEQGDSAMYLCASSLEAVYGYTFGSGTRLTVV.

This clonotype was observed a few times. The chain joins TRBV20-1 to TRBJ1-2; D is perhaps TRBD1 (6 bases). The CDR3 extends over 12 amino acids. V lost 3 bases to trimming and J lost 4 bases, with 9 bases between them. The germline V gene has CDR1 DFQATT and CDR2 SNEGSKA (reference sequence). The CDR3: CSASKQGYGYTF. CDR3 bases: TGCAGTGCTAGTAAACAGGGCTATGGCTACACCTTC.

This clonotype came up many times. This chain joins TRBV2 and TRBJ2-5; D call uncertain. Trimming took off 10 bases at V and 2 bases at J, with 11 bases between the two ends. This CDR3 is 12 amino acids long. Germline CDR1 SNHLY, CDR2 FYNNEI. CDR3 loop: CATPRTQETQYF. CDR3 in DNA: TGTGCCACACCTAGGACGCAAGAGACCCAGTACTTC.

As concerns this clonotype: An end of the junction differs from the germline gene, which may be a read error. The rearrangement joins TRBV6-5 to TRBJ2-1, with D hard to call. The CDR3 totals 13 residues. Germline V lookup: CDR1 MNHEY, CDR2 SVGAGI. The CDR3 nucleotides are TGTGCCAGCAGCGTGGGAAGGGCCAATGAGCAGTGCTTC. Protein sequence: CASSVGRANEQCF.

A remark on this clonotype: The junction does not match germline at one end; this may be a read error. The chain carries TRBV12-3 or TRBV12-4 and TRBJ1-4, with 7 bases matching TRBD1. This CDR3 comprises 12 residues. Here the CDR3 reads CAGRRGREKLFF. CDR3 in DNA: TGTGCCGGCAGGAGGGGGCGAGAAAAACTGTTTTTT.

The V call is TRBV19, the J call TRBJ1-5; 7 nucleotides align to TRBD1. The CDR3 is 15 amino acids. From germline, CDR1 is LNHDA and CDR2 SQIVND (reference sequence). V trimming: 4 bases; J trimming: 7 bases; junction bases outside the gene matches: 10. The CDR3 is CASSRGQSVWQPQHF. CDR3 DNA sequence: TGTGCCAGTAGTAGGGGACAGTCCGTTTGGCAGCCCCAGCATTTT.

This clonotype has more than one count but fewer than ten. A clone one base away is much larger, so this may be a read error. The chain is built from TRBV12-3 or TRBV12-4 and TRBJ2-3; perhaps TRBD1 as D (5 bases). The CDR3 loop spans 12 amino acids. CDR3 sequence: CASSFNTGTQYF. In DNA, the CDR3 is TGTGCCAGCAGTTTTAACACAGGTACGCAGTATTTT.

This clonotype was seen many times. This chain links TRBV6-6 with TRBJ1-2; TRBD1 is a possible D gene (6 bases). Germline V gene sequence: CDR1 MNHNY, CDR2 SVGAGI (reference sequence). V lost 2 bases to trimming and J lost 2 bases, with 6 bases between them. The CDR3 is 13 residues long. The CDR3 DNA follows: TGTGCCAGCAGTTACGGGACAAACTATGGCTACACCTTC. Its translation is CASSYGTNYGYTF.

This clonotype came up many times. The J gene is TRBJ2-5, the V gene TRBV5-5, with D maybe TRBD2 (6 bases). CDR3 length: 15 amino acids. The V end was cut by 0 bases, the J end by 11 bases, with 20 bases between. CDR1 and CDR2 from the germline V gene are SGHKS and YYEKEE (reference sequence). CDR3 nucleotide sequence: TGTGCCAGCAGCTTGGGGCTAGCGCTGGGCTTGGAGCAGTACTTC. Its protein product is CASSLGLALGLEQYF.

This clonotype came up many times. V and J are TRBV7-2 and TRBJ2-7; a weak D match, TRBD1 (5 bases). Trimming left V 3 bases short and J 1 base short, with 7 bases between. Germline-derived CDR1 and CDR2 are SGHTA and FQGNSA. The CDR3 totals 13 residues. This CDR3 is CASSFGQSYEQYF. For the CDR3, the DNA is TGTGCCAGCAGCTTTGGACAATCCTACGAGCAGTACTTC.

About this clonotype: This may stem from a read error, because a much larger clone lies one nucleotide away. The gene calls are TRBV29-1 and TRBJ2-7, with a tentative D call TRBD2 (7 bases). Trimming removed 4 bases at V and 7 bases at J, with 20 bases between. The CDR3 runs to 14 residues. Germline CDR1 is SQVTM and CDR2 is ANQGSEA. The CDR3 region is CSVAAGATRGEQYF. The CDR3 DNA is TGCAGCGTTGCGGCGGGGGCCACACGGGGTGAGCAGTACTTC.

This clonotype was seen repeatedly, ten times or more. The chain has TRBV9 and TRBJ2-1; 9 positions agree with TRBD2. The CDR3 loop spans 15 amino acids. CDR1 is SGDLS and CDR2 is YYNGEE in the germline V gene. The J segment lost 8 bases and the V segment lost 5 bases, leaving 11 bases of the junction unmatched. CDR3 coding DNA: TGTGCCAGCAGGACCGGGACTAGCAGTTTGGATGAGCAGTTCTTC. It codes for CASRTGTSSLDEQFF. Full variable domain (remainder filled in from reference TRBV9 and TRBJ2-1): DSGVTQTPKHLITATGQRVTLRCSPRSGDLSVYWYQQSLDQGLQFLIQYYNGEERAKGNILERFSAQQFPDLHSELNLSSLELGDSALYFCASRTGTSSLDEQFFGPGTRLTVL.

This clonotype appeared a few times. This sequence joins TRBV29-1 and TRBJ2-3; 13 bases are a match to TRBD2. The J segment lost 4 bases and the V segment lost 1 base, leaving 5 bases of the junction unmatched. This CDR3 is 16 amino acids long. The V gene's germline CDR1 is SQVTM and CDR2 ANQGSEA. The CDR3 region is CSVEAGGLAGSDTQYF. CDR3 in DNA: TGCAGCGTTGAAGCGGGGGGACTAGCGGGATCAGATACGCAGTATTTT.

Ten or more counts support this clonotype. The chain is built from TRBV4-1 and TRBJ2-7; D is perhaps TRBD1 (5 bases). There are 15 residues in the CDR3. Germline assignment: CDR1 MGHRA and CDR2 YSYEKL. V was clipped by 4 bases and J by 0 bases, with 13 bases between them. The CDR3 bases are TGCGCCAGCAGCCCTGCAGGGTTGAGCTCCTACGAGCAGTACTTC. Its translation: CASSPAGLSSYEQYF.

Regarding this clonotype: Being one base from a much bigger clone, this may be a read error. The chain is built from TRBV6-5 and TRBJ2-3; perhaps TRBD2 as D (5 bases). V was pared by 0 bases and J by 2 bases, with 12 bases between. CDR3 length: 16 amino acids. Germline CDR1 and CDR2: MNHEY and SVGAGI. In nucleotides, the CDR3 is TGTGCCAGCAGTTACTCTTCGGGGATAGTCACAGATACGCAGTATTTT. Protein product: CASSYSSGIVTDTQYF.

The chain joins TRBV5-1 to TRBJ2-5, with D possibly called TRBD1 or TRBD2 (6 bases each). The end of the DNA aligns better with TRBJ2-7, so the J call may be wrong. This CDR3 region has 17 residues. Germline assignment: CDR1 SGHRS and CDR2 YFSETQ. Written as DNA, the CDR3 is TGCGCCAGCAGCTCGGGCCCGAGGGGGGATGGGTCCTACGAGCAGTACTTC. This translates into CASSSGPRGDGSYEQYF.

The sample holds a few counts of this clonotype. For the CDR3, the DNA is TGTGCCAGCAGCTTACGGCCTAGCTCAACTAATGAAAAACTGTTTTTT. Translating gives CASSLRPSSTNEKLFF. The chain employs TRBV7-2 and TRBJ1-4, with D uncertain. Per germline, CDR1 SGHTA and CDR2 FQGNSA. CDR3 length: 16 amino acids. The ends were cut back, 2 bases at V and 0 bases at J, with 10 bases in the middle. The variable domain in full, with the rest retrieved from reference TRBV7-2 and TRBJ1-4, is GAGVSQSPSNKVTEKGKDVELRCDPISGHTALYWYRQSLGQGLEFLIYFQGNSAPDKSGLPSDRFSAERTGGSVSTLTIQRTQQEDSAVYLCASSLRPSSTNEKLFFGSGTQLSVL.

In its sample, this clonotype was seen a few times. CDR3 sequence: CASSLGDRDQEKLFF. As DNA, the CDR3 is TGTGCCAGCAGCTTGGGTGACAGGGACCAGGAAAAACTGTTTTTT. The chain has TRBV11-2 and TRBJ1-4; 7 nucleotides align to TRBD1. Germline loops: CDR1 SGHAT, CDR2 FQNNGV. This CDR3 spans 15 amino acids. Trimming at V came to 3 bases and at J to 8 bases, leaving 9 bases not matched to a gene.

As regards this clonotype: A much larger clone is a single base away; this may be a read error. The chain has TRBV15 and TRBJ2-1; a weak D match, TRBD2 (5 bases). This CDR3 region has 17 residues. CDR1 LNHNV and CDR2 YYDKDF come from the germline V gene (reference sequence). The ends were cut back, 0 bases at V and 5 bases at J, with 17 bases in the middle. As DNA, the CDR3 is TGTGCCACCAGCAGAGATCTCGGACGGAGGACCCACAATGAGCAGTTCTTC. This sequence encodes CATSRDLGRRTHNEQFF.